Shown below are 29 T cell receptor beta chains from a single sample sequenced in a study of beta chain features in type 1 diabetes (dated by TCRdb to 2016 to 2019). The library was prepared using the immunoSEQ multiplex PCR assay. The entire isolated RNA was reverse transcribed using the High Capacity cDNA Reverse Transcription Kit, and thus expressed TCRB transcripts were sequenced. TCRdb took this table from immuneACCESS and kept in-frame rearrangements with V and J called. Such tables lack part of the clones; where checked against another copy, unresolved V genes explain under half of the gap, and the rest is unexplained. A total of under 800,000 clones appear in this sample, 15% of them only once. The top ten clones comprise under 0.095% of the sample. Sequencing used naive CD4+ T cells from blood. The cell subset or site tag for this specimen amounts to: true naive CD4+ T cells. Receptor source: a man aged 18 to 30 in good health.

This clone was counted a few times. This chain connects TRBV5-1 to TRBJ2-1; possibly TRBD1 or TRBD2 for D (5 bases each). The CDR3 loop spans 16 amino acids. The germline CDR1 and CDR2 sequences are SGHRS and YFSETQ. V was trimmed by 3 bases and J by 8 bases, leaving 21 bases between them. The CDR3 nucleotides are TGCGCCAGCAGCTCCGGGACGACCAGTCGTAGCCATGAGCAGTTCTTC. Amino acid sequence: CASSSGTTSRSHEQFF.

The chain is built from TRBV6-5 and TRBJ1-5; D unresolved. Trimming removed 0 bases from V and 6 bases from J, with 15 bases in between. The germline V gene encodes CDR1 MNHEY and CDR2 SVGAGI. The CDR3 is 16 amino acids. In nucleotides, the CDR3 is TGTGCCAGCAGTTACTCGAGCCGGGCATCAGGTCAGCCCCAGCATTTT. Protein: CASSYSSRASGQPQHF.

The J gene is TRBJ2-2, the V gene TRBV9; 9 bases line up with TRBD1. Germline V gene sequence: CDR1 SGDLS, CDR2 YYNGEE. V lost 4 bases to trimming and J lost 4 bases; unmatched junction nucleotides: 17. The CDR3 is 19 residues long. In DNA form, the CDR3 reads TGTGCCAGCAGCCCCAACACCGGGACAGGGTCCCCGAGCACCGGGGAGCTGTTTTTT. Amino acid sequence: CASSPNTGTGSPSTGELFF.

This clone has more than one count but fewer than ten. The chain employs TRBV29-1 and TRBJ2-6; D is undetermined. V gave up 5 bases and J gave up 0 bases, with 11 bases separating them. The CDR3 totals 15 residues. Germline CDR1 reads SQVTM; CDR2 reads ANQGSEA. The CDR3 nucleotides are TGCAGCGTTCCGGTACTTAGCTCTGGGGCCAACGTCCTGACTTTC. Translation gives CSVPVLSSGANVLTF.

The chain recombines TRBV15 with TRBJ1-5; D gene uncertain. Germline CDR1 LNHNV, CDR2 YYDKDF (reference sequence). The CDR3 consists of 12 residues. Deletions cut 9 bases from V and 1 base from J, with 7 bases between. CDR3 residues: CATSWSNQPQHF. CDR3 nucleotide sequence: TGTGCCACTTCGTGGAGCAATCAGCCCCAGCATTTT.

The genes are TRBV25-1 and TRBJ1-6; the D gene is possibly TRBD1 (5 bases). V shed 3 bases and J shed 4 bases, with 13 bases lying between them. This CDR3 contains 16 residues. Looked up from germline, CDR1 is MGHDK and CDR2 is SYGVNS. The chain's CDR3 is CASSDRTGIYNSPLHF. The CDR3 DNA is TGTGCCAGCAGTGACCGAACAGGAATATATAATTCACCCCTCCACTTT.

V gene TRBV13 combines with J gene TRBJ2-2; D possibly corresponds to TRBD2 (6 bases). The germline V gene has CDR1 PRHDT and CDR2 FYEKMQ (reference sequence). This CDR3 spans 16 amino acids. V was cut by 5 bases and J by 9 bases, with 22 bases left in between. The CDR3 coding sequence is TGTGCCAGCAGCCCGTGGAGGGGCGGCCCCCCCTGGGAGCTGTTTTTT. It encodes CASSPWRGGPPWELFF.

This clone was detected a few times. V is TRBV7-8 and J is TRBJ2-5; 7 bases align to TRBD2. This CDR3 has 16 residues. Germline lookup yields CDR1 SGHVS and CDR2 FQNEAQ. V gave up 5 bases and J gave up 4 bases; unmatched junction bases: 13. CDR3 sequence: CASSMLAEREGETQYF. The CDR3 DNA reads as TGTGCCAGCAGCATGCTGGCTGAGCGGGAAGGAGAGACCCAGTACTTC.

V is TRBV18 and J is TRBJ2-6, with D unclear. The CDR3 consists of 14 residues. Per germline, CDR1 KGHSH and CDR2 LQKENI. Between the trimmed V and J ends, which lost 7 bases and 6 bases, there was a span of 13 bases. The CDR3 spells CASCSGTLANVLTF. CDR3 bases: TGTGCCAGCTGCTCCGGTACTCTGGCCAACGTCCTGACTTTC.

This clone was counted between two and nine times. The chain employs TRBV7-9 and TRBJ2-1, with D possibly matching TRBD2 (5 bases). Germline V lookup: CDR1 SEHNR, CDR2 FQNEAQ (reference sequence). The CDR3 length is 13 residues. The V and J ends lost 7 bases and 9 bases respectively, with 16 bases between them. In DNA form, the CDR3 reads TGTGCCAGCAACCCCCCAGGAGGTGTTGAGCAGTTCTTC. It encodes CASNPPGGVEQFF.

This clone occurred a few times. The chain has TRBV7-6 and TRBJ1-6; 7 positions agree with TRBD1. The germline gives CDR1 SGHVS, CDR2 FNYEAQ. CDR3 length equals 16 residues. Trimming removed 2 bases from V and 7 bases from J; junction bases left unmatched: 8. The CDR3 DNA sequence: TGTGCCAGCAGCTTAATCGTGGCAGGGGGGAATTCACCCCTCCACTTT. Encoded protein: CASSLIVAGGNSPLHF.

The chain employs TRBV7-9 and TRBJ2-6; D gene uncertain. The CDR3 has 16 amino acids. Per germline, CDR1 SEHNR and CDR2 FQNEAQ (reference sequence). The V and J ends lost 6 bases and 0 bases respectively, with 12 bases between them. CDR3 nucleotides: TGTGCCAGCAGACCCGACATCAACTCTGGGGCCAACGTCCTGACTTTC. As protein: CASRPDINSGANVLTF.

This clone showed up just a few times. The chain combines TRBV21-1 with TRBJ2-7; TRBD2, as called in the table, went unchecked against the DNA. TRBV21-1 is a documented pseudogene. The CDR3 spans 15 residues. CDR3 residues: CASSKGGRGHYEQYF. CDR3 in DNA: TGTGCCAGCAGCAAGGGGGGGCGTGGGCACTACGAGCAGTACTTC.

The chain uses TRBV2 and TRBJ1-2; TRBD1 is a possible D gene (5 bases). The germline gives CDR1 SNHLY, CDR2 FYNNEI. Trimming removed 4 bases at V and 5 bases at J, with 11 bases between. This CDR3 contains 13 residues. CDR3 residues: CASSGDVTYGYTF. CDR3 DNA sequence: TGTGCCAGCAGTGGGGACGTGACATATGGCTACACCTTC.

This chain links TRBV7-9 with TRBJ2-5, with D hard to call. The CDR3 totals 12 residues. V was clipped by 6 bases and J by 5 bases, with 10 bases between them. Germline V gene data show CDR1 as SEHNR and CDR2 as FQNEAQ (reference sequence). The CDR3 region is CASRGQVETQYF. For the CDR3, the DNA is TGTGCCAGCAGGGGTCAGGTCGAGACCCAGTACTTC.

This clone was observed a handful of times. The rearrangement joins TRBV5-1 to TRBJ1-1, with 7 bases that match TRBD1. This CDR3 region has 12 residues. The V gene's germline CDR1 is SGHRS and CDR2 YFSETQ. V shed 5 bases, J shed 4 bases, and the junction held 2 bases outside the gene matches. The CDR3 is CASSRTGTEAFF. As DNA, the CDR3 is TGCGCCAGCAGTAGGACAGGCACTGAAGCTTTCTTT.

This clone was seen a few times. CDR3 nucleotide sequence: TGTGCCAGTACCCTGGGACATCTAACTGAAGCTTTCTTT. Its protein product is CASTLGHLTEAFF. J is TRBJ1-1 and V is TRBV19; maybe TRBD1 (6 bases). Germline assignment: CDR1 LNHDA and CDR2 SQIVND (reference sequence). V was clipped by 7 bases and J by 5 bases, with 14 bases between them. CDR3 length equals 13 residues.

The V gene is TRBV7-2, the J gene TRBJ1-5; weak D call: TRBD1 (5 bases). This CDR3 contains 16 residues. V dropped 3 bases and J dropped 1 base, with 13 bases sitting between them. Germline loops: CDR1 SGHTA, CDR2 FQGNSA. CDR3 residues: CASSFGTASSNQPQHF. CDR3 coding DNA: TGTGCCAGCAGCTTCGGGACGGCTTCGAGCAATCAGCCCCAGCATTTT.

This clone was counted at least ten times. The chain recombines TRBV7-9 with TRBJ1-2, with D perhaps matching TRBD1 (6 bases). Germline CDR1 is SEHNR and CDR2 is FQNEAQ (reference sequence). The germline V and J ends were trimmed by 5 bases and 6 bases, with 10 bases remaining between them. CDR3 length equals 12 residues. The CDR3 DNA sequence: TGTGCCAGCAGCCGAACAGGGAATGGCTACACCTTC. Encoded protein: CASSRTGNGYTF.

This clone was observed a few times. This chain uses TRBV9 with TRBJ2-7; 7 bases match TRBD1. The CDR3 length is 15 residues. V trimming: 3 bases; J trimming: 6 bases; junction bases outside the gene matches: 12. The germline CDR1 and CDR2 sequences are SGDLS and YYNGEE. CDR3 nucleotide sequence: TGTGCCAGCAGCGCACACAGGGGCAATAGCGTCGAGCAGTACTTC. Protein sequence: CASSAHRGNSVEQYF.

J is TRBJ1-4 and V is TRBV28, with D possibly matching TRBD1 (6 bases). V was clipped by 5 bases and J by 10 bases, with 11 bases between them. The CDR3 has 12 amino acids. CDR1 and CDR2 (germline): MDHEN, SYDVKM. Written as DNA, the CDR3 is TGTGCCAGCAGTACCGGGACACCAAAACTGTTTTTT. As protein: CASSTGTPKLFF. Full variable domain (missing parts from reference TRBV28 and TRBJ1-4): DVKVTQSSRYLVKRTGEKVFLECVQDMDHENMFWYRQDPGLGLRLIYFSYDVKMKEKGDIPEGYSVSREKKERFSLILESASTNQTSMYLCASSTGTPKLFFGSGTQLSVL.

This clone was found many times. The chain has TRBV7-2 and TRBJ2-3; D remains ambiguous. Germline CDR1 reads SGHTA; CDR2 reads FQGNSA. V lost 3 bases and J lost 9, with 4 bases in between. The CDR3 extends over 10 amino acids. The CDR3 nucleotides are TGTGCCAGCAGCTTGGGGACGCAGTATTTT. It yields the protein CASSLGTQYF.

This clone was seen a handful of times. V usage is TRBV28 and J usage is TRBJ2-7, with TRBD1 matching 7 bases. J was trimmed by 7 bases and V by 4 bases; bases with no gene match: 4. CDR1 is MDHEN, CDR2 SYDVKM, per germline. CDR3 length equals 12 residues. Here the CDR3 DNA reads TGTGCCAGCAGTTCCGACAGGGTAGAGCAGTACTTC. This gives the protein CASSSDRVEQYF.

This clone was picked up a small number of times. The chain carries TRBV29-1 and TRBJ1-2; possibly TRBD1 for D (5 bases). Germline CDR1 is SQVTM and CDR2 is ANQGSEA. CDR3 size: 16 residues. V gave up 3 bases and J gave up 4 bases, with 21 bases separating them. The CDR3 reads CSVDRSFLGPSYGYTF. The DNA for the CDR3 is TGCAGCGTTGATCGTTCGTTTTTGGGGCCTTCCTATGGCTACACCTTC.

The rearrangement links TRBV11-2 to TRBJ1-2; D remains ambiguous. Trimming pared 5 bases from V and 5 bases from J, leaving 18 bases between. Germline loops: CDR1 SGHAT, CDR2 FQNNGV. The CDR3 has 15 residues. Here the CDR3 reads CASSKDRNAPYGYTF. CDR3 nucleotides: TGTGCCAGCAGCAAGGACCGAAACGCTCCTTATGGCTACACCTTC.

This clone was seen a few times. CDR3 amino acids: CASSVQGTGELFF. DNA for the CDR3: TGTGCCAGCAGCGTACAGGGCACCGGGGAGCTGTTTTTT. The chain carries TRBV7-9 and TRBJ2-2; D is possibly TRBD1 (6 bases). V shed 5 bases and J shed 4 bases, with 8 bases lying between them. Germline V CDR1 and CDR2: SEHNR, FQNEAQ (reference sequence). This CDR3 has 13 residues.

This chain connects TRBV5-6 to TRBJ1-1; D gene unclear. V lost 2 bases to trimming and J lost 1 base, with 9 bases between them. In germline, CDR1 is SGHDT, CDR2 YYEEEE. The CDR3 spans 14 residues. CDR3 nucleotide sequence: TGTGCCAGCAGCTTCGGGTGGGCGAACACTGAAGCTTTCTTT. Translated: CASSFGWANTEAFF.

Worth noting for this clone: Other DNA sequences within the sample encode an identical CDR3. The chain combines TRBV10-3 with TRBJ2-7, with D possibly being TRBD2 (6 bases). V was clipped by 3 bases and J by 1 base, with 7 bases between them. The CDR3 consists of 13 residues. Germline V gives CDR1 ENHRY, CDR2 SYGVKD. The CDR3 protein is CAISDGRSYEQYF. DNA of the CDR3: TGTGCCATCAGTGACGGGAGATCCTACGAGCAGTACTTC.

V and J are TRBV5-4 and TRBJ2-7; possible D gene TRBD2, 5 bases. Germline-derived CDR1 and CDR2 are SGHNT and YYREEE (reference sequence). With 4 bases removed from V and 12 bases from J, the gap between germline ends came to 14 bases. The CDR3 extends over 11 amino acids. This chain's CDR3 is CASSGSGYVYF. The DNA of the CDR3 is TGTGCCAGCAGCGGGTCGGGGTATGTGTACTTC.